This is a list of T cell receptor beta chains from one sample in a study of CD8 T cells in Susac syndrome. Each CDR3 protein is one row after TCRdb ran MiXCR on the immunoSEQ multiplex PCR reads. In the table there are just over 150,000 distinct CDR3 sequences, approximately 93% of which are singletons. The sequencing input was CD8+ T cells from PBMCs. Receptors originate from a human donor with multiple sclerosis. The CDR3 runs from the conserved cysteine through the conserved F or W. A D gene is named only where the DNA matches it firmly. Where a row states a size, it is once, few, many or the class of an expanded clone; other rows omit it.

abundance,j_gene,v_gene,d_gene,CDR3aa,CDR3nt
.,TRBJ2-7,TRBV20-1,TRBD2,CSAAPGTSIHEQYF,TGCAGTGCTGCCCCCGGGACTAGCATCCACGAGCAGTACTTC
.,TRBJ1-2,TRBV15,TRBD1,CATSRDWTGEIYGYTF,TGTGCCACCAGCAGAGATTGGACAGGCGAGATTTATGGCTACACCTTC
.,TRBJ2-1,TRBV15,.,CATSLRQDLAEQFF,TGTGCCACCAGCCTCCGACAGGACCTGGCGGAGCAGTTCTTC
.,TRBJ2-1,TRBV7-8,TRBD2,CASSLRIAGSYNEQFF,TGTGCCAGCAGCTTACGAATAGCGGGGTCCTACAATGAGCAGTTCTTC
.,TRBJ2-5,TRBV13,TRBD2,CASSLRDPSGGSETQYF,TGTGCCAGCAGCTTGCGCGACCCTAGCGGGGGATCGGAGACCCAGTACTTC
.,TRBJ2-3,TRBV5-6,.,CASSPTESDTQYF,TGTGCCAGCAGCCCCACTGAGTCAGATACGCAGTATTTT
.,TRBJ2-1,TRBV29-1,TRBD2,CSVFPGLAGAHNEQFF,TGCAGCGTTTTTCCGGGACTAGCGGGGGCCCACAATGAGCAGTTCTTC
.,TRBJ2-7,TRBV16,.,CASSGISYEQYF,TGTGCCAGCTCAGGGATCTCGTACGAGCAGTACTTC
.,TRBJ2-5,TRBV3-1,.,CASSQGTVPKYF,TGTGCCAGCAGCCAAGGCACAGTCCCAAAGTACTTC
.,TRBJ1-1,TRBV27,.,CASRPPAGRTEAFF,TGTGCCAGCAGACCCCCGGCAGGGAGGACTGAAGCTTTCTTT
.,TRBJ2-7,TRBV20-1,TRBD1,CSANRGTPYEQYF,TGCAGTGCGAACAGGGGGACACCCTACGAGCAGTACTTC
.,TRBJ2-7,TRBV27,TRBD1,CASSFGRGPYEQYF,TGTGCCAGCAGTTTCGGCAGGGGGCCCTACGAGCAGTACTTC
.,TRBJ2-2,TRBV6-1,.,CASSETEPLNTGELFF,TGTGCCAGCAGTGAGACAGAGCCACTTAACACCGGGGAGCTGTTTTTT
.,TRBJ1-2,TRBV13,TRBD1,CASSLRDRADGYTF,TGTGCCAGCAGCTTACGGGACAGGGCGGATGGCTACACCTTC
once,TRBJ1-2,TRBV7-9,.,CASHPGGSNYGYTF,TGTGCTTCTCACCCCGGGGGATCTAACTATGGCTACACCTTC
once,TRBJ2-7,TRBV13,.,CASSPRARGYEQYF,TGTGCCAGCAGCCCCAGGGCGAGGGGATACGAGCAGTACTTC
.,TRBJ1-1,TRBV30,.,CAWRGSTIRSGDAFF,TGTGCTTGGCGGGGCAGCACGATCAGGAGTGGGGATGCTTTCTTT
.,TRBJ2-3,TRBV27,.,CASSNAGTTDTQYF,TGTGCCAGCAGTAATGCGGGGACCACAGATACGCAGTATTTT
.,TRBJ1-2,TRBV29-1,TRBD1,CSVEGQSNYGYTF,TGCAGCGTGGAGGGACAGTCGAACTATGGCTACACCTTC
few,TRBJ1-2,TRBV30,TRBD1,CAWSVGTGDGYTF,TGTGCCTGGAGTGTCGGGACAGGGGATGGCTACACCTTC
.,TRBJ1-1,TRBV7-9,TRBD1,CASSALDRPARGVDTEAFF,TGTGCCAGCAGCGCCTTGGACAGGCCCGCCAGGGGTGTGGACACTGAAGCTTTCTTT
.,TRBJ2-5,TRBV20-1,TRBD2,CSARHLPGASGGKETQYF,TGCAGTGCTAGACATCTCCCGGGGGCTAGCGGGGGGAAAGAGACCCAGTACTTC
.,TRBJ1-4,TRBV18,.,CASSPVAKPPEKLFF,TGTGCCAGCTCACCGGTCGCCAAGCCACCCGAAAAACTGTTTTTT
.,TRBJ2-3,TRBV7-9,.,CASSLGASIADTQYF,TGTGCCAGCAGCCTAGGGGCTTCGATCGCAGATACGCAGTATTTT
.,TRBJ1-3,TRBV30,.,CAWGDSGNTIYF,TGTGCCTGGGGGGACTCTGGAAACACCATATATTTT
.,TRBJ2-7,TRBV14,.,CASCSGPGSYEQYF,TGTGCCAGCTGTAGTGGTCCGGGTTCCTACGAGCAGTACTTC
.,TRBJ1-5,TRBV3-1,.,CASSQVSNQPQHF,TGTGCCAGCAGCCAAGTTAGCAATCAGCCCCAGCATTTT
.,TRBJ2-5,TRBV6-1,.,CASRHGETQYF,TGTGCCAGCCGGCACGGGGAGACCCAGTACTTC
.,TRBJ1-5,TRBV15,.,CATSRLRGSNQPQHF,TGTGCCACCAGCAGACTCAGAGGTAGCAATCAGCCCCAGCATTTT
.,TRBJ2-7,TRBV14,.,CASSQGSAVYEQYF,TGTGCCAGCAGCCAAGGAAGCGCTGTCTACGAGCAGTACTTC
.,TRBJ1-6,TRBV7-8,.,CASSFPRGEARNSPLHF,TGTGCCAGCAGCTTCCCACGGGGGGAGGCTAGAAATTCACCCCTCCACTTT
.,TRBJ2-7,TRBV18,.,CASSPRGASYEQYF,TGTGCCAGCTCACCAAGGGGGGCCTCCTACGAGCAGTACTTC
.,TRBJ1-1,TRBV19,TRBD1,CASSMGQLNTEAFF,TGTGCCAGTAGTATGGGACAGCTGAACACTGAAGCTTTCTTT
.,TRBJ2-3,TRBV12-3/TRBV12-4,TRBD1,CASSLEGQSPDTQYF,TGTGCCAGCAGTTTAGAGGGACAGTCGCCAGATACGCAGTATTTT
.,TRBJ2-7,TRBV27,.,CASRVGAGLPYEQYF,TGTGCCAGCCGGGTGGGTGCGGGGTTACCCTACGAGCAGTACTTC
.,TRBJ2-7,TRBV14,.,CASSQMVTDTYEQYF,TGTGCCAGCAGCCAAATGGTTACGGATACCTACGAGCAGTACTTC
once,TRBJ2-3,TRBV12-3/TRBV12-4,TRBD2,CATGTRKSTDTQYF,TGTGCCACAGGGACTAGAAAGTCCACAGATACGCAGTATTTT
.,TRBJ1-1,TRBV29-1,.,CSALRLGDRAEAFF,TGCAGCGCATTGAGGTTAGGGGATCGGGCTGAAGCTTTCTTT
.,TRBJ1-5,TRBV4-1,.,CASSQEGTVSGQPQHF,TGCGCCAGCAGCCAAGAAGGTACCGTCTCCGGGCAGCCCCAGCATTTT
.,TRBJ2-7,TRBV7-9,.,CASSPGEVKYF,TGTGCCAGCAGCCCTGGGGAAGTCAAGTACTTC
.,TRBJ2-7,TRBV2,.,CASSPFGRATYEQYF,TGTGCCAGCAGCCCCTTCGGGCGCGCAACCTACGAGCAGTACTTC
.,TRBJ1-2,TRBV14,.,CASSLTGTANYGYTF,TGTGCCAGCAGCCTTACCGGGACGGCGAACTATGGCTACACCTTC
.,TRBJ1-2,TRBV29-1,TRBD1,CSAGPTSDRVGYTF,TGCAGCGCCGGCCCCACCTCGGACAGGGTTGGCTACACCTTC
.,TRBJ1-2,TRBV30,.,CAWSVEGGHYGYTF,TGTGCCTGGAGTGTAGAGGGAGGCCACTATGGCTACACCTTC
.,TRBJ2-3,TRBV7-9,.,CASSLKGDTQYF,TGTGCCAGCAGCCTCAAGGGGGATACGCAGTATTTT
.,TRBJ2-7,TRBV7-9,.,CASSTRGVDEQYF,TGTGCCAGCAGCACCAGGGGTGTGGACGAGCAGTACTTC
once,TRBJ2-2,TRBV28,.,CASSLVPTGELFF,TGTGCCAGCAGTTTAGTACCCACCGGGGAGCTGTTTTTT
.,TRBJ1-2,TRBV27,TRBD1,CASSPSGTGAVGYTF,TGTGCCAGCAGTCCCTCCGGGACAGGGGCTGTGGGCTACACCTTC
.,TRBJ2-5,TRBV3-1,.,CASSQDLAGETQYF,TGTGCCAGCAGCCAAGATCTGGCCGGAGAGACCCAGTACTTC
once,TRBJ2-1,TRBV3-1,.,CASRFGGEQFF,TGTGCCAGCAGGTTTGGGGGTGAGCAGTTCTTC
.,TRBJ2-3,TRBV20-1,TRBD2,CSASSASGGHGANTQYF,TGCAGTGCTAGCTCAGCTAGCGGGGGCCACGGTGCGAATACGCAGTATTTT
.,TRBJ1-2,TRBV12-3/TRBV12-4,.,CASSSNRGVQYGYTF,TGTGCCAGCAGTTCTAACAGAGGGGTCCAATATGGCTACACCTTC
.,TRBJ2-7,TRBV3-1,TRBD2,CASSDLPGTSGTHEQYF,TGTGCCAGCAGCGACCTTCCCGGGACTAGCGGAACCCACGAGCAGTACTTC
once,TRBJ2-1,TRBV20-1,.,CSARDQGFSYNEQFF,TGCAGTGCTAGAGATCAGGGCTTTTCCTACAATGAGCAGTTCTTC
.,TRBJ2-2,TRBV15,.,CATSSIHTGELFF,TGTGCCACCAGCAGCATCCACACCGGGGAGCTGTTTTTT